A selection of T cell receptor beta chains follows, all from one sample in a study of CD8+ T cells in alopecia areata. The table came from immunoSEQ multiplex PCR; TCRdb's copy has only in-frame clones and leaves some out. The sample records roughly 120,000 clones, approximately 55% being singletons. The sample here was CD4+ T cells sorted from blood, taken at week 24, from a patient treated with tofacitinib. Source of these receptors: a human donor with alopecia areata. Both conserved end residues are part of each CDR3. D genes are given only for firm matches.

>TRBD1|TRBJ2-1|TRBV10-3
CAIRPGQGAQGEFF
>NA|TRBJ1-6|TRBV30
CAWTRGQLNSPLHF
>TRBD1|TRBJ2-1|TRBV5-1
CASSLGQGGRNEQFF
>TRBD2|TRBJ2-1|TRBV30
CAWGPDPTGLAVSFF
>TRBD1|TRBJ2-7|TRBV29-1
CSAGTAQYEQYF
>TRBD1|TRBJ1-2|TRBV6-6
CASSYSDRNNYGYTF
>NA|TRBJ1-6|TRBV7-2
CASSSQPRSLSPLHF
>NA|TRBJ2-5|TRBV7-2
CASSLAQPSGETQYF
>NA|TRBJ2-5|TRBV29-1
CSVVILAGHQETQYF
>TRBD1|TRBJ2-7|TRBV7-6
CASSLEDRGHEQYF
>NA|TRBJ2-7|TRBV27
CASSFSLLGFGEQYF
>NA|TRBJ1-1|TRBV29-1
CSARRQNTEAFF
>NA|TRBJ1-1|TRBV30
CAWSYQGPNTEAFF
>NA|TRBJ2-5|TRBV2
CASSGRQTQYF
>NA|TRBJ1-6|TRBV30
CAWSAGLNSPLHF
>NA|TRBJ1-2|TRBV29-1
CSVGSYGYTF
>NA|TRBJ2-7|TRBV5-1
CASSLASRAQGFYEQYF
>NA|TRBJ1-6|TRBV6-1
CASSEQGGNSPLHF
>NA|TRBJ2-5|TRBV23-1
CASSQTRVAQYF
>NA|TRBJ1-2|TRBV29-1
CSVVRGHYGYTF
>NA|TRBJ2-7|TRBV5-1
CASSLGESSYEQYF
>NA|TRBJ1-1|TRBV5-4
CASSLEVTLGTEAFF
>NA|TRBJ1-1|TRBV29-1
CSVARGIRTEAFF
>NA|TRBJ1-3|TRBV29-1
CSVQGQAGNTIYF
>NA|TRBJ1-1|TRBV7-2
CASSSWTDTEAFF
>NA|TRBJ2-7|TRBV7-2
CASSSPPGAPSSYEQYF
>NA|TRBJ1-6|TRBV7-9
CASSLQRGVWDNSPLHF
>NA|TRBJ2-1|TRBV5-1
CASSFSSRRANNEQFF
>NA|TRBJ1-2|TRBV29-1
CSVDAGGSNYGYTF
>NA|TRBJ2-3|TRBV18
CASSPSHGDTQYF
>NA|TRBJ2-5|TRBV5-1
CASSLVDGSETQYF
>NA|TRBJ1-2|TRBV7-9
CASSPPQAGYTF
>NA|TRBJ2-7|TRBV23-1
CASSQPHTYEQYF
>NA|TRBJ2-5|TRBV30
CAWSRTGNQETQYF
>TRBD1|TRBJ2-1|TRBV23-1
CASSQSRPRQGIRSSYNEQFF
>NA|TRBJ2-1|TRBV5-1
CASSLEGHNEQFF
>TRBD2|TRBJ2-5|TRBV4-2
CASSQGLTSGGKETQYF
>NA|TRBJ2-3|TRBV6-6
CASNPQIPITDTQYF
>NA|TRBJ2-7|TRBV5-1
CASSRDGQSSYEQYF
>NA|TRBJ2-7|TRBV6-5
CASRRDLQSF
>NA|TRBJ2-2|TRBV19
CASSTVTVNTGELFF
>NA|TRBJ2-3|TRBV6-5
CASSTGAYTDTQYF
>NA|TRBJ2-7|TRBV5-1
CASSLGQVYYEQYF